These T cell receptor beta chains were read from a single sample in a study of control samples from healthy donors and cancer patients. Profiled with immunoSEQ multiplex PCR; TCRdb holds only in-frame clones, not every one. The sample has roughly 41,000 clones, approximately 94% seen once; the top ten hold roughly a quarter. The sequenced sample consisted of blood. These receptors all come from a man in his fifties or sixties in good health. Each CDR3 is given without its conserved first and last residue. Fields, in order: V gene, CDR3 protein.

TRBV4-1 ASSQDRGGDNQPQH
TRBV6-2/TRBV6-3 ASSPSEDYNEQF
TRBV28 ASRSGYEKLF
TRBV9 ASSARQGSTDTQY
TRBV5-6 ASSLGRSGSGYNEQF
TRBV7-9 ASSLQVSLVNTEAF
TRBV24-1 ATSASVGKNTEAF
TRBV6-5 ASRRHGTPNQPQH
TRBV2 ASEPGGETQY
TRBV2 ASRSLQGAKSNQPQH
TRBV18 ASSPPGQARNEQF
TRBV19 ASSNRFGQGNQPQH
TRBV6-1 ASSDRVTSTEAF
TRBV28 ASSSAELTSVDGKNIQY
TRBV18 ASSPLGQNYNSPLH
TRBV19 ASSNVEQF
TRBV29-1 SSGLAGDLNEQF
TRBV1 TSSPDCGKNTEAF
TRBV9 ASSASAGSHNEQF
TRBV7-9 ASSRSGAETQY
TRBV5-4 ASSSGRGGVVDEQY
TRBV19 ASSQDRGSGSPLH
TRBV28 ASRDRSGANVLT
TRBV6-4 ASSEDQDRAGNTIY
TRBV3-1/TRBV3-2 ASSQEGSGDNEQF
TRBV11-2 ASSLDASGHTSSAPYEQY
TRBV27 ASSITPGLANEQF
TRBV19 ASSISSVLSYEQY
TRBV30 ARNQFVNNEQF
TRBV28 ASSLDRGPDNEKLF
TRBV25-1 ASSVQGGNEKLF
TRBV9 ASSVAWKREGLTDTQY
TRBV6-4 ASSGGQGANTGELF
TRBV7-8 ASSLVQGPFSNQPQH
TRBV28 ASSSWTSGTDTQY
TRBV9 ASSLVGSPLH
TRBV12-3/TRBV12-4 ASSLTLTDTQY
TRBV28 ASKFTSQSNEQF
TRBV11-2 ASSSTGVSTWEQY
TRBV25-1 ASSESGITDTQY
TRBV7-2 ASSLDSSGANVLT
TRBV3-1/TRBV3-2 ASSQPGTVSEKLF
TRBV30 AWSVDRGSYGYT
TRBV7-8 ASSNRDATSPLH
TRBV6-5 ASSRQGARGELF